These 25 T cell receptor beta chains were all obtained from the same sample, sequenced in a study of CD8+ T cells in alopecia areata. Extracted from the samples, RNA was reverse transcribed into cDNA to serve as the sequencing template. Here immunoSEQ multiplex PCR was the method, and the copy in TCRdb shows in-frame clones only, minus some. The repertoire holds about 220,000 clones, with more than 45% as singletons. Treatment defined: oral pan-JAK inhibitor, 5-10 mg twice daily. The input for sequencing was CD4+ T cells sorted from blood, taken at week 4, from a patient treated with tofacitinib. These receptors originate from a human donor with alopecia areata.

The count of this clone is one. The V and J genes are TRBV11-2 and TRBJ1-2; the D is unclear. V lost 1 base to trimming and J lost 6 bases, with 3 bases between them. This CDR3 spans 11 amino acids. Per germline, CDR1 SGHAT and CDR2 FQNNGV. Here the CDR3 DNA reads TGTGCCAGCAGCTTAGCCCATGGCTACACCTTC. Its protein is CASSLAHGYTF.

The chain has TRBV4-3 and TRBJ2-7; tentative D call: TRBD2 (5 bases). Trimming removed 0 bases from V and 6 bases from J, with 12 bases in between. The CDR3 has 14 residues. Germline V lookup: CDR1 LGHNA, CDR2 YSLEER. The CDR3 region is CASSQDRDLFEQYF. CDR3 coding DNA: TGCGCCAGCAGCCAAGATCGGGATTTATTCGAGCAGTACTTC.

The chain links TRBV7-3 to TRBJ2-1; D is perhaps TRBD1 (6 bases). In germline, CDR1 is SGHTA, CDR2 FQGTGA. The CDR3 runs to 14 residues. The germline V and J ends were trimmed by 5 bases and 5 bases, with 13 bases remaining between them. The CDR3 nucleotides are TGTGCCAGCAGCCAGGGGCTTGCTGACAATGAGCAGTTCTTC. It codes for CASSQGLADNEQFF.

This sequence joins TRBV14 and TRBJ1-2, with unresolved D. CDR1 SGHDN and CDR2 FVKESK come from the germline V gene. The CDR3 is made up of 13 amino acids. The ends were cut back, 4 bases at V and 6 bases at J, with 12 bases in the middle. DNA of the CDR3: TGTGCCAGCAGCCCAAGAATTGGCGATGGCTACACCTTC. It specifies CASSPRIGDGYTF.

This clone has only a few counts. The CDR3 region has the DNA TGTGCCAGTAGTTCCCCAGGTAGGCGTTTGGGCGAGCAGTACTTC. Translated, it gives CASSSPGRRLGEQYF. The rearrangement links TRBV19 to TRBJ2-7; D not certain. The CDR3 is made up of 15 amino acids. V gave up 5 bases and J gave up 6 bases, with 20 bases separating them. In germline, CDR1 is LNHDA, CDR2 SQIVND (reference sequence).

This clone has a handful of counts. The chain carries TRBV4-3 and TRBJ2-5; 10 positions agree with TRBD2. CDR3 length equals 19 residues. The V segment lost 4 bases and the J segment 7 bases; nucleotides outside the gene matches: 21. In germline, CDR1 is LGHNA, CDR2 YSLEER. The CDR3: CASSLLLSLAGAFRVTQYF. The DNA of the CDR3 is TGCGCCAGCAGCCTCCTGTTGAGTCTAGCGGGGGCCTTCCGGGTGACCCAGTACTTC.

This chain uses TRBV13 with TRBJ1-1, with D perhaps matching TRBD1 (5 bases). The CDR3 totals 14 residues. Deletions cut 3 bases from V and 5 bases from J, with 13 bases between. CDR1 PRHDT and CDR2 FYEKMQ come from the germline V gene (reference sequence). CDR3 region: CASSFIGTATEAFF. For the CDR3, the DNA is TGTGCCAGCAGCTTTATCGGGACCGCGACTGAAGCTTTCTTT.

The J gene is TRBJ2-7, the V gene TRBV10-3; no clear D gene. V lost 3 bases, J lost 1 base, and 7 bases lay in between. Germline values: CDR1 ENHRY, CDR2 SYGVKD. The CDR3 length is 13 residues. The chain's CDR3 is CAISDSFSYEQYF. CDR3 DNA: TGTGCCATCAGTGATAGCTTTTCCTACGAGCAGTACTTC.

The chain combines TRBV29-1 with TRBJ1-2; D possibly corresponds to TRBD1 (6 bases). Trimming shortened V by 5 bases and J by 1 base, and 23 bases separated the two germline ends. Germline V CDR1 and CDR2: SQVTM, ANQGSEA. The CDR3 loop spans 17 amino acids. For the CDR3, the DNA is TGCAGCGTTACCGGGGACATTTCCAGAAGTCTTAACTATGGCTACACCTTC. Translation: CSVTGDISRSLNYGYTF.

In its sample, this clone was seen a few times. The J gene is TRBJ1-1, the V gene TRBV29-1; perhaps TRBD1 as D (5 bases). The length of the CDR3 is 14 residues. Germline CDR1 is SQVTM and CDR2 is ANQGSEA. The V gene lost 7 bases and the J gene lost 5 bases, with 20 bases spanning the gap. The CDR3 sequence: CSATLPRGLTEAFF. As DNA, the CDR3 is TGCAGCGCAACACTCCCGAGGGGTTTAACTGAAGCTTTCTTT.

This sequence joins TRBV20-1 and TRBJ2-1; D ambiguous. This CDR3 spans 10 amino acids. V was shortened by 7 bases and J by 7 bases, with 8 bases between the two germline ends. The germline gives CDR1 DFQATT, CDR2 SNEGSKA (reference sequence). The CDR3 region has the DNA TGCAGTGTGCTAGGTAATGAGCAGTTCTTC. It is translated as CSVLGNEQFF.

A few counts support this clone. The rearrangement joins TRBV5-1 to TRBJ2-1; D remains ambiguous. The V gene lost 0 bases and the J gene lost 8 bases, with 12 bases spanning the gap. This CDR3 is built from 14 residues. The germline V gene has CDR1 SGHRS and CDR2 YFSETQ. In nucleotides, the CDR3 is TGCGCCAGCAGCTTGGCGCTCCCTCGGGATGAGCAGTTCTTC. This codes for CASSLALPRDEQFF. Based on the CDR3 plus reference TRBV5-1 and TRBJ2-1, the full variable domain is KAGVTQTPRYLIKTRGQQVTLSCSPISGHRSVSWYQQTPGQGLQFLFEYFSETQRNKGNFPGRFSGRQFSNSRSEMNVSTLELGDSALYLCASSLALPRDEQFFGPGTRLTVL.

This chain uses TRBV7-2 with TRBJ2-7, with 9 bases fitting TRBD2. The CDR3 spans 17 residues. V was pared by 5 bases and J by 2 bases, with 13 bases of the junction left unmatched. Germline assignment: CDR1 SGHTA and CDR2 FQGNSA. The CDR3 here is CASSQLASGVPTYEQYF. Written as DNA, the CDR3 is TGTGCCAGCAGCCAGCTGGCTAGCGGGGTCCCCACCTACGAGCAGTACTTC.

This chain uses TRBV7-2 with TRBJ2-1, with 13 bases aligning to TRBD2. Germline lookup yields CDR1 SGHTA and CDR2 FQGNSA. Trimming cost V 5 bases and J 5 bases; bases outside gene matches: 3. The CDR3 has 15 amino acids. The CDR3 DNA follows: TGTGCCAGCAGCCCCGGACTAGCGGGGGACAATGAGCAGTTCTTC. This sequence encodes CASSPGLAGDNEQFF.

This clone occurred a few times. This sample includes further DNA sequences coding for the same CDR3. The V and J genes are TRBV27 and TRBJ1-5, with TRBD1 matching over 8 bases. V lost 6 bases and J lost 7; bases outside the gene matches: 5. The CDR3 is made up of 13 amino acids. Germline V gene data show CDR1 as MNHEY and CDR2 as SMNVEV (reference sequence). CDR3 in amino acids: CASSLGQGQPQHF. The CDR3, as DNA: TGTGCCAGCAGCCTAGGACAGGGCCAGCCCCAGCATTTT.

V gene TRBV9 combines with J gene TRBJ2-1; 12 positions match TRBD2. Looked up from germline, CDR1 is SGDLS and CDR2 is YYNGEE. V lost 0 bases, J lost 5 bases, and 0 bases stayed unmatched. This CDR3 is built from 15 residues. CDR3 coding DNA: TGTGCCAGCAGCGTAGGGACTAGCGGGAACAATGAGCAGTTCTTC. This sequence encodes CASSVGTSGNNEQFF.

The V gene is TRBV5-1, the J gene TRBJ2-1, with a weak D call TRBD2 (7 bases). V lost 5 bases to trimming and J lost 0 bases, with 21 bases between them. The CDR3 has 18 residues. From germline, CDR1 is SGHRS and CDR2 YFSETQ. The CDR3 DNA is TGCGCCAGCAGTCTCAAGGGGGGACTAACTCTCTCCTACAATGAGCAGTTCTTC. This translates into CASSLKGGLTLSYNEQFF.

The chain joins TRBV5-1 to TRBJ1-1; maybe TRBD1 (5 bases). Germline V gene data show CDR1 as SGHRS and CDR2 as YFSETQ. V was trimmed by 6 bases and J by 3 bases, leaving 18 bases between them. The CDR3 spans 15 residues. DNA of the CDR3: TGCGCCAGCACCCGGCGGGGCTTATGGGACACTGAAGCTTTCTTT. Protein product: CASTRRGLWDTEAFF.

The chain combines TRBV7-9 with TRBJ1-2, with D perhaps TRBD1 (6 bases). The CDR3 contains 12 residues. CDR1 is SEHNR and CDR2 is FQNEAQ in the germline V gene (reference sequence). Trimming took off 4 bases at V and 10 bases at J, with 13 bases between the two ends. The CDR3 DNA is TGTGCCAGCAGCTCCCGACAGGAGCACTACACCTTC. It codes for CASSSRQEHYTF. The whole variable domain, filled in from reference TRBV7-9 and TRBJ1-2, reads DTGVSQNPRHKITKRGQNVTFRCDPISEHNRLYWYRQTLGQGPEFLTYFQNEAQLEKSRLLSDRFSAERPKGSFSTLEIQRTEQGDSAMYLCASSSRQEHYTFGSGTRLTVV.

This clone has just a few counts. This sequence joins TRBV7-3 and TRBJ1-1; D not certain. V gave up 5 bases and J gave up 6 bases, with 13 bases separating them. This CDR3 spans 13 amino acids. Germline-derived CDR1 and CDR2 are SGHTA and FQGTGA. CDR3 loop: CASSPHRRAEAFF. The DNA for the CDR3 is TGTGCCAGCAGCCCCCATCGTAGAGCTGAAGCTTTCTTT.

This clone has a single count. The rearrangement uses TRBV27 and TRBJ1-1; 7 nucleotides align to TRBD1. V shed 6 bases and J 0 bases; nucleotides not matched to a gene: 4. Looked up from germline, CDR1 is MNHEY and CDR2 is SMNVEV (reference sequence). This CDR3 spans 14 amino acids. CDR3 loop: CASSLGTVNTEAFF. CDR3 bases: TGTGCCAGCAGCCTCGGGACAGTGAACACTGAAGCTTTCTTT.

This clone appeared a few times. The chain couples TRBV30 to TRBJ2-7; D gene uncertain. Per germline, CDR1 GTSNPN and CDR2 SVGIG (reference sequence). V dropped 0 bases and J dropped 5 bases, with 11 bases sitting between them. The CDR3 totals 13 residues. CDR3 coding DNA: TGTGCCTGGAGTGTACGGTGGCGCCACGAGCAGTACTTC. Its protein product is CAWSVRWRHEQYF.

V usage is TRBV2 and J usage is TRBJ1-2; TRBD1 might be the D (5 bases). The V gene lost 8 bases and the J gene lost 6 bases, with 19 bases spanning the gap. This CDR3 contains 14 residues. Germline assignment: CDR1 SNHLY and CDR2 FYNNEI. DNA for the CDR3: TGTGCCAGCGGGGGAATGGGAACGTGGGATGGCTACACCTTC. Translation: CASGGMGTWDGYTF.

This clone was found many times. This chain links TRBV15 with TRBJ1-1; TRBD1 matches at 9 bases. This CDR3 is 15 amino acids long. Losses at the gene ends were 5 bases for V and 4 bases for J; bases not matched to a gene: 8. From germline, CDR1 is LNHNV and CDR2 YYDKDF (reference sequence). Here the CDR3 reads CATSYITGGGTEAFF. The CDR3 DNA sequence: TGTGCCACCAGCTATATTACAGGGGGCGGCACTGAAGCTTTCTTT.

This clone was seen only once. The rearrangement uses TRBV30 and TRBJ1-2; TRBD1 aligns across 8 bases. Unmatched junction bases numbered 4, after V lost 8 bases and J lost 2 bases. The germline CDR1 and CDR2 sequences are GTSNPN and SVGIG (reference sequence). The CDR3 loop spans 12 amino acids. The CDR3 loop is CAADRANYGYTF. DNA for the CDR3: TGTGCCGCGGACAGGGCGAACTATGGCTACACCTTC.